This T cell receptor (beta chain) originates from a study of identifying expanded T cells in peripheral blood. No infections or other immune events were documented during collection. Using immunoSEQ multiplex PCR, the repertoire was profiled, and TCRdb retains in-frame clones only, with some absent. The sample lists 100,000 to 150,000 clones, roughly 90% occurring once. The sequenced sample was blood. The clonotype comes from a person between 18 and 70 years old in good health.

CDR3 in amino acids: CACQRGRYQETQYF. CDR3 DNA: TGTGCCTGCCAAAGGGGACGTTACCAAGAGACCCAGTACTTC. The chain links TRBV6-5 to TRBJ2-5, with D perhaps matching TRBD1 or TRBD2 (5 bases each). This CDR3 contains 14 residues. Per germline, CDR1 MNHEY and CDR2 SVGAGI. V lost 11 bases to trimming and J lost 0 bases, with 16 bases between them.